This TCR beta chain appears in the sequencing data of a study of blood T cell repertoires in COVID-19. Authors' analysis steps: Reference gene primer amplification yielded estimated nucleated cell counts. Only in-frame clones appear in the TCRdb table, and some are missing; sequencing was by immunoSEQ multiplex PCR. Clonal size and the V and J genes are those of that table, whereas D and trimming came from the DNA. The sample lists 210,000 or so clones, around 80% occurring once. With 8 bases clipped from V and 8 bases from J, the junction kept 6 bases outside the gene matches. Germline CDR1 is KGHSH and CDR2 is LQKENI. The length of the CDR3 is 12 residues.

The sequenced material came from peripheral blood. The origin of this receptor is a woman older than 75 with active or convalescent COVID-19. The rearrangement joins TRBV18 to TRBJ2-4; 7 nucleotides align to TRBD2. The CDR3 bases are TGTGCCAGCGCGAGGGAGGGGTACATTCAGTACTTC. This gives the protein CASAREGYIQYF.